This passage covers 27 T cell receptor beta chains from one sample sequenced in a study of human T cells and chemical hapten exposure. Each CDR3 protein gets one entry after TCRdb re-called the 5' RACE reads with MiXCR. The table lists some 150,000 distinct CDR3 sequences, about 4.3% of them singletons, with around 1.4% in the top ten. The authors' total RNA extraction used unfractionated whole blood. These receptors were collected from a female donor in good health.

This clonotype was counted ten times or more. The V and J genes are TRBV19 and TRBJ2-2; D gene uncertain. The germline gives CDR1 LNHDA, CDR2 SQIVND (reference sequence). The CDR3 has 15 amino acids. Trimming shortened V by 0 bases and J by 3 bases, and 8 bases separated the two germline ends. The CDR3 nucleotides are TGTGCCAGTAGTATAGATACGTCATACACCGGGGAGCTGTTTTTT. Protein: CASSIDTSYTGELFF.

The J gene is TRBJ2-3, the V gene TRBV20-1; D is uncertain. The CDR3 is 15 residues long. V lost 0 bases, J lost 5 bases, and 15 bases lay in between. Germline assignment: CDR1 DFQATT and CDR2 SNEGSKA (reference sequence). The CDR3 is CSARDPGPLRDTQYF. The CDR3 nucleotides read TGCAGTGCTAGAGATCCCGGCCCTCTCAGAGATACGCAGTATTTT.

This clonotype was counted ten times or more. This rearrangement joins TRBV2 to TRBJ1-5, with 9 bases matching TRBD1. V lost 7 bases and J lost 5; bases outside the gene matches: 9. This CDR3 has 15 residues. Germline V gene sequence: CDR1 SNHLY, CDR2 FYNNEI. Here the CDR3 reads CASKRTGDEDQPQHF. The CDR3 bases are TGTGCCAGCAAAAGGACAGGGGACGAGGATCAGCCCCAGCATTTT. Looking up the rest from reference TRBV2 and TRBJ1-5 gives the full variable domain: EPEVTQTPSHQVTQMGQEVILRCVPISNHLYFYWYRQILGQKVEFLVSFYNNEISEKSEIFDDQFSVERPDGSNFTLKIRSTKLEDSAMYFCASKRTGDEDQPQHFGDGTRLSIL.

Many counts were recorded for this clonotype. This chain connects TRBV7-3 to TRBJ2-3; 7 bases agree with TRBD1. The germline gives CDR1 SGHTA, CDR2 FQGTGA. The CDR3 spans 16 residues. V shed 0 bases and J 4 bases; nucleotides not matched to a gene: 7. The CDR3 DNA follows: TGTGCCAGCAGCTTAACGTATGACAGGGAATCAGATACGCAGTATTTT. Translation: CASSLTYDRESDTQYF.

This clonotype was counted between two and nine times. V is TRBV30 and J is TRBJ1-1; no clear D gene. V was clipped by 2 bases and J by 3 bases, with 4 bases between them. The CDR3 loop spans 11 amino acids. CDR1 is GTSNPN, CDR2 SVGIG, per germline (reference sequence). This CDR3 reads CAWSPYTEAFF. As DNA, the CDR3 is TGTGCCTGGAGTCCCTACACTGAAGCTTTCTTT.

This clonotype was counted many times. The chain combines TRBV12-3 or TRBV12-4 with TRBJ1-3, with no clear D. The CDR3 runs to 17 residues. Trimming took off 3 bases at V and 0 bases at J, with 15 bases between the two ends. This chain's CDR3 is CASSLPPDGSSGNTIYF. DNA of the CDR3: TGTGCCAGCAGTTTGCCCCCCGACGGATCCTCTGGAAACACCATATATTTT.

The sample holds many counts of this clonotype. The genes are TRBV12-3 or TRBV12-4 and TRBJ1-5, with D tentatively TRBD1 (5 bases). V lost 1 base, J lost 6 bases, and 10 bases lay in between. This CDR3 comprises 14 residues. The CDR3 sequence: CASSLGRGSQPQHF. In DNA, the CDR3 is TGTGCCAGCAGTTTAGGGCGGGGCAGTCAGCCCCAGCATTTT.

This clonotype was picked up many times. The chain recombines TRBV11-2 with TRBJ1-4, with D possibly matching TRBD1 (6 bases). Trimming cost V 0 bases and J 8 bases, with 10 bases left between them. This CDR3 spans 14 amino acids. The germline V gene has CDR1 SGHAT and CDR2 FQNNGV. Here the CDR3 DNA reads TGTGCCAGCAGCTTAGATCGGACAGCCGAAAAACTGTTTTTT. Protein: CASSLDRTAEKLFF.

This clonotype was counted many times. This chain joins TRBV20-1 and TRBJ2-7, with 16 bases fitting TRBD2. The CDR3 covers 16 residues. Germline V lookup: CDR1 DFQATT, CDR2 SNEGSKA (reference sequence). Trimming at V came to 3 bases and at J to 5 bases, leaving 7 bases not matched to a gene. CDR3 amino acids: CSASAGLAGGRNEQYF. CDR3 bases: TGCAGTGCTAGCGCGGGACTAGCGGGGGGGAGGAACGAGCAGTACTTC.

The chain combines TRBV30 with TRBJ2-7; D uncertain. CDR3 size: 11 residues. The V gene's germline CDR1 is GTSNPN and CDR2 SVGIG (reference sequence). V was pared by 2 bases and J by 6 bases, with 8 bases between. CDR3 bases: TGTGCCTGGAGTACCTTATCCGAGCAGTACTTC. It yields the protein CAWSTLSEQYF.

V usage is TRBV6-2 or TRBV6-3 and J usage is TRBJ2-1, with 8 positions matching TRBD2. Per germline, CDR1 MNHEY and CDR2 SVGEGT. J was trimmed by 6 bases and V by 6 bases; bases with no gene match: 4. The CDR3 is 13 amino acids. The DNA of the CDR3 is TGTGCCAGCAGCCAACTAGCGGTCAATGAGCAGTTCTTC. Its translation: CASSQLAVNEQFF.

This clonotype was detected a few times. V usage is TRBV20-1 and J usage is TRBJ2-7; 8 bases are a match to TRBD2. CDR3 length: 15 amino acids. Germline V gene sequence: CDR1 DFQATT, CDR2 SNEGSKA (reference sequence). The V segment lost 3 bases and the J segment 0 bases; nucleotides outside the gene matches: 7. CDR3 DNA: TGCAGTGCTAGTGACAGCGGGGGCCGCTCCTACGAGCAGTACTTC. Residues: CSASDSGGRSYEQYF.

The table lists this clonotype with many counts. The chain has TRBV19 and TRBJ2-4, with 9 bases matching TRBD1. Germline CDR1 LNHDA, CDR2 SQIVND (reference sequence). This CDR3 is built from 17 residues. Losses at the gene ends were 3 bases for V and 0 bases for J; bases not matched to a gene: 6. The CDR3 is CASSIRQGGIAKNIQYF. CDR3 in DNA: TGTGCCAGTAGTATCCGACAGGGGGGAATAGCCAAAAACATTCAGTACTTC.

This clonotype was recorded at least ten times. The junction and the germline gene differ at one end; a read error may be behind it. This rearrangement joins TRBV10-3 to TRBJ2-3; possible D gene TRBD2, 6 bases. The CDR3 runs to 16 residues. CDR1 and CDR2 from the germline V gene are ENHRY and SYGVKD. The CDR3 loop reads CASSLAAGPSTDTQYF. The CDR3, as DNA: TGTGCCAGCAGTTTAGCGGCCGGTCCTAGCACAGATACGCAGTATTTT.

This clonotype appeared many times. V and J are TRBV2 and TRBJ1-5; D remains unclear. The CDR3 has 13 amino acids. Per the germline V gene, CDR1 is SNHLY and CDR2 is FYNNEI. V gave up 4 bases and J gave up 7 bases, with 11 bases separating them. DNA for the CDR3: TGTGCCAGCAGTGTAGGCGGTACGCAGCCCCAGCATTTT. Translation gives CASSVGGTQPQHF. The full variable domain, its missing parts supplied by reference TRBV2 and TRBJ1-5, is EPEVTQTPSHQVTQMGQEVILRCVPISNHLYFYWYRQILGQKVEFLVSFYNNEISEKSEIFDDQFSVERPDGSNFTLKIRSTKLEDSAMYFCASSVGGTQPQHFGDGTRLSIL.

This clonotype was detected many times. CDR3 loop: CASSTTGGRYNEQFF. DNA of the CDR3: TGTGCCAGCAGTACAACAGGCGGAAGATACAATGAGCAGTTCTTC. The V call is TRBV2, the J call TRBJ2-1; TRBD1 might be the D (5 bases). Germline assignment: CDR1 SNHLY and CDR2 FYNNEI. This CDR3 contains 15 residues. Trimming stripped 5 bases from V and 4 bases from J, with 15 bases between.

Many counts were recorded for this clonotype. V gene TRBV18 combines with J gene TRBJ1-2; D ambiguous. CDR3 size: 14 residues. Germline loops: CDR1 KGHSH, CDR2 LQKENI. Trimming shortened V by 6 bases and J by 6 bases, and 17 bases separated the two germline ends. The CDR3 region is CASSQSTDGNGYTF. The CDR3 region has the DNA TGTGCCAGCTCCCAATCCACGGACGGGAATGGCTACACCTTC.

This rearrangement joins TRBV5-1 to TRBJ1-4, with D perhaps TRBD1 (6 bases). Germline V CDR1 and CDR2: SGHRS, YFSETQ. The V gene lost 2 bases and the J gene lost 0 bases, with 8 bases spanning the gap. There are 15 residues in the CDR3. The CDR3 bases are TGCGCCAGCAGCTTCTCAGGGGCAACTAATGAAAAACTGTTTTTT. Translated, it gives CASSFSGATNEKLFF.

This clonotype was seen repeatedly, ten times or more. The CDR3, as DNA: TGTGCCAGCAGTGAAGCGGGGGGATCAGATACGCAGTATTTT. It translates to CASSEAGGSDTQYF. V is TRBV6-1 and J is TRBJ2-3, with a weak D call TRBD2 (6 bases). The germline CDR1 and CDR2 sequences are MNHNS and SASEGT. CDR3 size: 14 residues. V was pared by 0 bases and J by 4 bases, with 8 bases between.

This clonotype was seen at least ten times. The J gene is TRBJ1-2, the V gene TRBV20-1, with a tentative D call TRBD1 (6 bases). V shed 3 bases and J shed 1 base, with 21 bases lying between them. This CDR3 is 17 amino acids long. Looked up from germline, CDR1 is DFQATT and CDR2 is SNEGSKA (reference sequence). This chain's CDR3 is CSASLSTGAKFNYGYTF. The CDR3 DNA reads TGCAGTGCTAGTCTGTCGACAGGCGCAAAATTTAACTATGGCTACACCTTC.

This clonotype showed up many times. This sequence joins TRBV7-9 and TRBJ2-5; D is perhaps TRBD1 (6 bases). This CDR3 region has 16 residues. Trimming took off 3 bases at V and 4 bases at J, with 18 bases between the two ends. Germline V gene lookup returns CDR1 SEHNR and CDR2 FQNEAQ (reference sequence). The chain's CDR3 is CASSFDNTGTRETQYF. In DNA, the CDR3 is TGTGCCAGCAGCTTCGACAACACCGGGACACGAGAGACCCAGTACTTC.

This clonotype has at least ten counts. The chain carries TRBV7-9 and TRBJ1-2; D unclear. The CDR3 is 15 residues long. V lost 2 bases to trimming and J lost 4 bases, with 14 bases between them. Germline CDR1 and CDR2: SEHNR and FQNEAQ (reference sequence). The CDR3 region has the DNA TGTGCCAGCAGCTTAATGCGTGCGGAGATCTATGGCTACACCTTC. Its protein product is CASSLMRAEIYGYTF.

This clonotype appeared many times. This chain uses TRBV12-3 or TRBV12-4 with TRBJ1-1; D is possibly TRBD1 (6 bases). The CDR3 is 14 amino acids. V dropped 7 bases and J dropped 2 bases, with 14 bases sitting between them. The CDR3 region has the DNA TGTGCCAGCACTACGACAGGAGTAAACACTGAAGCTTTCTTT. Protein: CASTTTGVNTEAFF.

This clonotype showed up just a few times. The DNA of the CDR3 is TGTGCCACCGGGAGGAGGGATTCTACTTACTATGGCTACACCTTC. Translation: CATGRRDSTYYGYTF. The chain links TRBV19 to TRBJ1-2; no definite D call. Germline lookup yields CDR1 LNHDA and CDR2 SQIVND (reference sequence). V lost 10 bases and J lost 3, with 21 bases in between. CDR3 length: 15 residues.

Notes on this clonotype: A much larger clone is a single base away; this may be a read error. J is TRBJ1-1 and V is TRBV7-2, with TRBD1 as a possible D gene (6 bases). Germline values: CDR1 SGHTA, CDR2 FQGNSA. This CDR3 region has 14 residues. V shed 4 bases and J shed 3 bases, with 12 bases lying between them. The CDR3 here is CASSYRDTDTEAFF. The CDR3 bases are TGTGCCAGCAGCTACCGGGACACCGACACTGAAGCTTTCTTT.

This clonotype was observed many times. This chain links TRBV15 with TRBJ2-1, with D tentatively TRBD2 (6 bases). The CDR3 has 16 residues. Trimming cost V 1 base and J 10 bases, with 20 bases left between them. CDR1 LNHNV and CDR2 YYDKDF come from the germline V gene (reference sequence). The CDR3 loop reads CATSRGGAGPLNEQFF. As DNA, the CDR3 is TGTGCCACCAGCAGAGGTGGGGCGGGGCCACTCAACGAGCAGTTCTTC. Using reference TRBV15 and TRBJ2-1 for the parts outside the CDR3, the full variable domain is DAMVIQNPRYQVTQFGKPVTLSCSQTLNHNVMYWYQQKSSQAPKLLFHYYDKDFNNEADTPDNFQSRRPNTSFCFLDIRSPGLGDTAMYLCATSRGGAGPLNEQFFGPGTRLTVL.

This clonotype has a count of ten or more. V and J are TRBV20-1 and TRBJ1-1, with a weak D call TRBD1 (5 bases). Looked up from germline, CDR1 is DFQATT and CDR2 is SNEGSKA (reference sequence). The CDR3 is 14 amino acids. V shed 0 bases and J shed 5 bases, with 13 bases lying between them. The CDR3 loop is CSARDGRGGTEAFF. For the CDR3, the DNA is TGCAGTGCTAGAGACGGAAGGGGAGGGACTGAAGCTTTCTTT.